A single T cell receptor beta chain is shown here with its context. Its antigen is still unknown. Base-call qualities are not available, and no considerably larger clone is one nucleotide away. Donors were healthy HIV-negative adults with no recently reported acute infections or vaccinations. Every donor was a Caucasian adult living in Nashville, Tennessee, USA. CD4+ T cells were enriched by magnetic negative selection; naive cells were then positively selected on CD45RA, and the negative fraction formed the memory subset. After blood collection by leukapheresis, PBMCs were isolated using Ficoll-Histopaque density gradient centrifugation and then cryopreserved in the vapor phase of liquid nitrogen. Analytical flow cytometry was used to check the purity and quantity of each magnetically sorted T cell population. Genomic DNA was isolated from each sorted fraction and quantified by UV absorbance on a Nanodrop 2000c.

The record originates from a study of shared clonotypes between healthy human individuals (dated by TCRdb to about 2020). For the wider study: Three men and two women, aged 18 to 49 years, made up the cohort. The study deeply sequenced blood TCR repertoires of five healthy adults to estimate repertoire size and the extent of clonotype sharing between individuals. Per donor, leukapheresis produced somewhere between about 0.85 and 10 billion PBMCs. To increase sequencing depth and limit assay-specific biases, different laboratories used diverse techniques to prepare libraries and sequence TCR repertoires. For each donor, CD4 naive and CD4 memory were each given three plates, CD8 naive was given two plates, and CD8 memory was given one plate.

General study outcomes and caveats: Naive subsets generally had larger estimated clonotype richness than memory subsets. Sampling was restricted to blood, and TCR repertoires in tissues likely differ from the TCR repertoires found in blood. Rarefaction of sorted-subset datasets indicated incomplete sequencing despite the large sequencing depth. Pairwise subsampling indicated that sequencing depth was expected to affect the degree of clonotype sharing among donors. About 5% of naive CD4, roughly 3.5% of naive CD8, roughly 2.4% of memory CD4, and around 0.4% of memory CD8 clonotypes were shared across several donors. The small number of donors limited the genetic and exposure-history diversity represented. Compared with non-shared clonotypes, clonotypes shared by all four sorted-subset donors had higher generation probabilities.

The CDR3 numbers 14 residues from cysteine through phenylalanine. CDR3 DNA is the only sequence kept; it has 42 bases, read in frame from the first base. The CDR1 and CDR2 encoded by the germline V gene (reference sequence) are MNHEY and SMNVEV. Relative to germline, V is 8 bases shorter and J is 6 bases shorter, with 18 bases between their ends. TCR CDR3 regions were amplified from genomic DNA by multiplex PCR using the deep immunoSEQ assay. Extracted genomic DNA from each cell subset was distributed evenly across all wells of several immunoSEQ 96-well plates, and each plate was treated as a replicate. For sorted subsets, roughly 200 ng of genomic DNA, equivalent to 25,000 to 30,000 T cell genomes, went into each replicate PCR. The purified libraries were quantified using a Qubit 3.0 fluorometer, sized with a Bioanalyzer 2100, and then quantified again using the KAPA Library Quantification kit. Every immunoSEQ 96-well plate was sequenced on a dedicated single-read 150-cycle Illumina NextSeq 550 flow cell. As for the authors' bioinformatics: Because only junctional sequences without quality scores were contained in the immunoSEQ output, filtering matching that applied to full-length reads could not be performed. To assign V/J genes and CDR3, sequences were annotated using PyIR, a Python wrapper for IgBLAST v1.9, with IMGT germline references. Reads were filtered out if the reads had weak V/J assignments (E-value above 1e-6), no CDR3, stop codons, out-of-frame junctions, or ambiguous translated residues. V3J clonotypes were defined as sequences sharing the same inferred V gene, J gene, and CDR3 amino acid sequence. Percentage overlap between repertoires was calculated by dividing the number of shared unique clonotypes by the size of the smaller repertoire. Three approaches were used to assess repertoire richness: RTK rarefaction, the Chao1 estimator, and Recon v2.1 estimates of unobserved clonotypes. OLGA was used to compute generation probabilities for all TCRbeta clonotypes that the gDNA method yielded from four donors. TCRdb took this table from immuneACCESS and kept in-frame rearrangements with V and J called. Such tables lack part of the clones; where checked against another copy, unresolved V genes explain under half of the gap, and the rest is unexplained. V and J calls and clone size come straight from that table; D and trimming were deduced from the DNA. For this sample there are around 700,000 clones; more than 70% appear just once. Under 2% of the sample rests with the top ten.

The V and J segments used are TRBV27 and TRBJ2-3; TRBD2 is a possible D gene, resting on 6 matching bases. The TCR comes from a woman aged 30 to 39 in good health. The source material was memory CD4+ T cells sorted from blood. Sample cell subset or site, as interpreted from the label and publication: CD45RA-negative fraction. The nucleotides read TGTGCCAGCGGGGGGAGTTCCAGGTTGGATACGCAGTATTTT. It is translated as CASGGSSRLDTQYF.